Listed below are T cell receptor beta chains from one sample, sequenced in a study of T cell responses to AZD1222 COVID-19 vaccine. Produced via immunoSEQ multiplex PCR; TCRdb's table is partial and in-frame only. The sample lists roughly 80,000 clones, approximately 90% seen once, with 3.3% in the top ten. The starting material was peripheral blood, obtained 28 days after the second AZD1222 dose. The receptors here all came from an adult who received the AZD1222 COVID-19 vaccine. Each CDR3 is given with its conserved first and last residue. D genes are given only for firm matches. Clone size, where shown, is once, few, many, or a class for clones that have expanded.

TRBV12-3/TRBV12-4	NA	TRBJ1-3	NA	TGTGCCAGCGTTGAATACTCTGGAAACACCATATATTTT	CASVEYSGNTIYF
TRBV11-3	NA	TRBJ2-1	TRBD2	TGTGCCAGCAGCCTGGGGACTAGCGGGAGGTTGAATGAGCAGTTCTTC	CASSLGTSGRLNEQFF
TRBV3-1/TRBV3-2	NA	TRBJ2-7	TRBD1	TGTGCCAGCAGCCCACGACAGGGCCTTCTCTCCTACGAGCAGTACTTC	CASSPRQGLLSYEQYF
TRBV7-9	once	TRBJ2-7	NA	TGTGCCAGCAGAGTCGGGAGCTACGAGCAGTACTTC	CASRVGSYEQYF
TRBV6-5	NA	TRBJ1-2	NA	TGTGCCAGCCTAATGAATACCGGGCCACTCTATGGCTACACCTTC	CASLMNTGPLYGYTF
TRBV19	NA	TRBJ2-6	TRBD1	TGTGCCAGTAGTTTGACAGGGCGGGCTGGGGCCAACGTCCTGACTTTC	CASSLTGRAGANVLTF
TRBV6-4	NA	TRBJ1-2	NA	TGTGCCAGCAGTGACTCCCCCGAGGGGCTGGATGGCTACACCTTC	CASSDSPEGLDGYTF
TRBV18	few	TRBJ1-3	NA	TGTGCCAGCTCACCGCCCGTCTCTGGAAACACCATATATTTT	CASSPPVSGNTIYF
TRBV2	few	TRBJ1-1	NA	TGTGCCAGCACTGGGGGAGGCCCCGGGGCTTTCTTT	CASTGGGPGAFF
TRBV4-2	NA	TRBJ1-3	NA	TGTGCCAGCAGCCAAGTGGGCCAGAGCTCTGGAAACACCATATATTTT	CASSQVGQSSGNTIYF
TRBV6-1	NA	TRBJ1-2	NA	TGTGCCAGCAGTGAATCCATCTATGGCTACACCTTC	CASSESIYGYTF
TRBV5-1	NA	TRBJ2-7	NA	TGCGCCAGCAGCTCGGACCCGAGCTACGAGCAGTACTTC	CASSSDPSYEQYF
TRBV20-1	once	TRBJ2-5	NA	TGCAGTGCCGTTGAAGAGACCCAGTACTTC	CSAVEETQYF
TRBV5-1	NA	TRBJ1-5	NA	TGCGCCAGCAGCTTGGACTCCCACAATCAGCCCCAGCATTTT	CASSLDSHNQPQHF
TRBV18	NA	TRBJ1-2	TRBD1	TGTGCCAGCTCACCAGACAGGGGTAACTATGGCTACACCTTC	CASSPDRGNYGYTF
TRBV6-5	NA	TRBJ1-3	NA	TGTGCCAGCCTTGACCGATTCTCTGGAAACACCATATATTTT	CASLDRFSGNTIYF
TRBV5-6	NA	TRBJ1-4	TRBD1	TGTGCCAGCAGCTTGGGACAGGGGATAAGTGAAAAACTGTTTTTT	CASSLGQGISEKLFF
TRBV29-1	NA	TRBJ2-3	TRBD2	TGCAGCGGCACCTATGGGCGGGGGGCCTACACAGATACGCAGTATTTT	CSGTYGRGAYTDTQYF
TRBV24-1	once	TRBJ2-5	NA	TGTGCCACCGAGGGGACCGGTGAGGAAGAGACCCAGTACTTC	CATEGTGEEETQYF
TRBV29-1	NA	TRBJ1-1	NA	TGCAGCGTCCTCGGGGCTTTCTTT	CSVLGAFF